This TCR beta chain was found in a study of blood T cell repertoires in COVID-19. Study background: PBMCs, B-cell-depleted T cells, or T cells were the source of the cDNA or gDNA that made up the material.

The CDR3 is 14 amino acids. The germline V and J ends were trimmed by 7 bases and 5 bases, with 15 bases remaining between them. Germline loops: CDR1 SGHAT, CDR2 FQNNGV. Using immunoSEQ multiplex PCR, the repertoire was profiled, and TCRdb retains in-frame clones only, with some absent. The table has roughly 290,000 clones, about 80% seen once. This receptor was obtained from a person aged 65 to 85 with COVID-19, enrolled during active disease. The sample was peripheral blood. The rearrangement links TRBV11-2 to TRBJ2-1, with no clear D. CDR3 region: CASNGFSRNNEQFF. CDR3 DNA sequence: TGTGCCAGCAATGGATTTAGCCGGAACAATGAGCAGTTCTTC. The whole variable domain, filled in from reference TRBV11-2 and TRBJ2-1, reads EAGVAQSPRYKIIEKRQSVAFWCNPISGHATLYWYQQILGQGPKLLIQFQNNGVVDDSQLPKDRFSAERLKGVDSTLKIQPAKLEDSAVYLCASNGFSRNNEQFFGPGTRLTVL.